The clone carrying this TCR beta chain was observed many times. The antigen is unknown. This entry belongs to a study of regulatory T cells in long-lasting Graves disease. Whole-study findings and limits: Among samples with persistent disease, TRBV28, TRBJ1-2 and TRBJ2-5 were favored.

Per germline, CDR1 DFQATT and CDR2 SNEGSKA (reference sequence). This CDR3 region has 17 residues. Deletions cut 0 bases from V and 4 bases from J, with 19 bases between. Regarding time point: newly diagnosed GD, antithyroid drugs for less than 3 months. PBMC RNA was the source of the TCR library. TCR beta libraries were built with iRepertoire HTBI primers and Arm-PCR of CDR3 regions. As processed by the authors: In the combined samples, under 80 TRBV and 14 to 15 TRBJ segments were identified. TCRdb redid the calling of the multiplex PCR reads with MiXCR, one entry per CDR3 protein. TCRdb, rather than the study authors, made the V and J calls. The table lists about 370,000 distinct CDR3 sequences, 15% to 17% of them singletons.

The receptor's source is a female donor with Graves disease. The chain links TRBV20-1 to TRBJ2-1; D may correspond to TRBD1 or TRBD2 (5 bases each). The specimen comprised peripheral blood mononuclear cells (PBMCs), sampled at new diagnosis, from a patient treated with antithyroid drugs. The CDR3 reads CSARDSPGRSLYNEQFF. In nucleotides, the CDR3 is TGCAGTGCTAGAGATTCCCCGGGACGGTCGTTATACAATGAGCAGTTCTTC.